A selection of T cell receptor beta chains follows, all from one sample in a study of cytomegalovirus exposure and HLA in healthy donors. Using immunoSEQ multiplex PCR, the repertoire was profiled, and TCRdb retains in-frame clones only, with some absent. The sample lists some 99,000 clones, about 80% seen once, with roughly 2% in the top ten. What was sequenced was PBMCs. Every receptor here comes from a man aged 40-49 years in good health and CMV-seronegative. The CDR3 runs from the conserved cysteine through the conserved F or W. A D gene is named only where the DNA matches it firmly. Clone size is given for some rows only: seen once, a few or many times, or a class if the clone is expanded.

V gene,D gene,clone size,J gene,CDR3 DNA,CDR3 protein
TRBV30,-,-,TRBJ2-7,TGTGCCTGGAGTGAGGCTCCCAGGACTCCAGAGCAGTACTTC,CAWSEAPRTPEQYF
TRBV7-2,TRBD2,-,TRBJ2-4,TGTGCCAGCAGCTTAGTAGACGGGGGGGAGGCCAAAAACATTCAGTACTTC,CASSLVDGGEAKNIQYF
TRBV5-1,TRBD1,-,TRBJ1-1,TGCGCCAGCAGCTCCCTACAGGGGGTAGACACTGAAGCTTTCTTT,CASSSLQGVDTEAFF
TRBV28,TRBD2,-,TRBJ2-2,TGTGCCAGCACCGGGACTAGAGTTTCCGGGGAGCTGTTTTTT,CASTGTRVSGELFF
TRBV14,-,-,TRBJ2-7,TGTGCCAGCAGCCAAGGCCTGGGGGGCGAGCAGTACTTC,CASSQGLGGEQYF
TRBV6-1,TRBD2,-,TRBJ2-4,TGTGCCAGCAGTGTTTTAGCGGGGGTCGCGGGGGCGAAAAACATTCAGTACTTC,CASSVLAGVAGAKNIQYF
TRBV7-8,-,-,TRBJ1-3,TGTGCCAGCAGTGATTGGGGCATCTCTGGAAACACCATATATTTT,CASSDWGISGNTIYF
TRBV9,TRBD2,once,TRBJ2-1,TGTGCCAGCAGCGTAAGCCTAGCGGTAAACAATGAGCAGTTCTTC,CASSVSLAVNNEQFF
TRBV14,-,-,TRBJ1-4,TGTGCCAGCAGCCCGCACAGGACCCGGGATGAAAAACTGTTTTTT,CASSPHRTRDEKLFF
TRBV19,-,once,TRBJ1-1,TGTGCCAGTAGTATCTTTCGGGAGAACACTGAAGCTTTCTTT,CASSIFRENTEAFF
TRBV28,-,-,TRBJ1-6,TGTGCCAGCAGCGTCAGGGTTTCACCCCTCCACTTT,CASSVRVSPLHF
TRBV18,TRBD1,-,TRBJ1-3,TGTGCCAGCTCACCCCGGGCAGGGGGCATAAACACCATATATTTT,CASSPRAGGINTIYF
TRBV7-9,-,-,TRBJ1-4,TGTGCCAGCAGCTATACCGGGACAAATGAAAAACTGTTTTTT,CASSYTGTNEKLFF
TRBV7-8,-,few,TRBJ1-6,TGTGCCAGCAGCTTAGGAGGAGTCTATAATTCACCCCTCCACTTT,CASSLGGVYNSPLHF
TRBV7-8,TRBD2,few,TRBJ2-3,TGTGCCAGCAGCTCCGGGACTAGTTCAGATACGCAGTATTTT,CASSSGTSSDTQYF
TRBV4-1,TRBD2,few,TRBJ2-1,TGCGCCAGCCCAAGAACGATTGCGGGAGGGCCTCAAGGTGAGCAGTTCTTC,CASPRTIAGGPQGEQFF
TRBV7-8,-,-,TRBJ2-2,TGTGCTCACAGGAAGGACACCGGGGAGCTGTTTTTT,CAHRKDTGELFF
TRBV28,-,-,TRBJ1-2,TGTGCCAGCAGTTTATACAGGAAAGACTATGGCTACACCTTC,CASSLYRKDYGYTF
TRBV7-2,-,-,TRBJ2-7,TGTGCCAGCAGCCAGCAGACAGGACCCTACGAGCAGTACTTC,CASSQQTGPYEQYF
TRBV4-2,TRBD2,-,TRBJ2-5,TGTGCCAGCAGCCAAGATCTTCTAACTAGCGGGGGGCAAGAGACCCAGTACTTC,CASSQDLLTSGGQETQYF
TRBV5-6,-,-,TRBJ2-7,TGTGCCAGCGAGTTGGCCGGGGCCTACGAGCAGTACTTC,CASELAGAYEQYF
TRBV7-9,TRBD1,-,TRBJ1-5,TGTTCCAGCAGCCTCACAGGGGGCGGGAGTCAGCCCCAGCATTTT,CSSSLTGGGSQPQHF
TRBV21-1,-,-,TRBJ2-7,TGTGCCAGGTCTCGGGGGAAGGGGGCTTTC,CARSRGKGAF
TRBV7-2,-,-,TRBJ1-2,TGTGCCAGCAGCCCCCAGACATCAGTAGTAGATGGCTACACCTTC,CASSPQTSVVDGYTF
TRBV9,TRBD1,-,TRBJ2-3,TGTGCCAGCAGCGAAAGGACAGGGGGCAGCACAGATACGCAGTATTTT,CASSERTGGSTDTQYF
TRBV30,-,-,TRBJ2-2,TGTGCCTGGAATTCAGGTACCCACACCGGGGAGCTGTTTTTT,CAWNSGTHTGELFF
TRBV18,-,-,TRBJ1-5,TGTGCCAGCTCACCCGAAGACACCGATCAGCCCCAGCATTTT,CASSPEDTDQPQHF
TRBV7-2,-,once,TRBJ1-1,TGTGCCAGCAGCTTATCTGGAGAACCGAACACTGAAGCTTTCTTT,CASSLSGEPNTEAFF
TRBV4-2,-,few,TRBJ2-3,TGTGCCAGCAGCCAAGATGCGGGGAGAGATACGCAGTATTTT,CASSQDAGRDTQYF